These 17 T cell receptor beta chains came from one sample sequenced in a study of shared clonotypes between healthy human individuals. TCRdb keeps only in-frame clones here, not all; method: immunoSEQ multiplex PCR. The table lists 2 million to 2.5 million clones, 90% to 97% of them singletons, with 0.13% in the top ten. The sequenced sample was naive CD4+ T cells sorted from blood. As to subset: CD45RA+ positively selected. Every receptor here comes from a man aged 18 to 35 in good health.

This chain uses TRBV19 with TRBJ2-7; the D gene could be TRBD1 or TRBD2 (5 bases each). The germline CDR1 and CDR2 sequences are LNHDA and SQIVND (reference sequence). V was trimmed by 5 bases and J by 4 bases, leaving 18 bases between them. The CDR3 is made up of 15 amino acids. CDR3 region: CASSPDRGRRYEQYF. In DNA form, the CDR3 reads TGTGCCAGTAGTCCAGACAGAGGGCGGAGGTACGAGCAGTACTTC.

CDR3 bases: TGTGCCAGCAGTACCCGACAGGGTTTCAACGCTGAAGCTTTCTTT. It specifies CASSTRQGFNAEAFF. The chain combines TRBV6-6 with TRBJ1-1; 7 bases fit TRBD1. The CDR3 covers 15 residues. The V gene's germline CDR1 is MNHNY and CDR2 SVGAGI (reference sequence). The trim removed 5 bases at V and 6 bases at J, leaving 12 bases unmatched.

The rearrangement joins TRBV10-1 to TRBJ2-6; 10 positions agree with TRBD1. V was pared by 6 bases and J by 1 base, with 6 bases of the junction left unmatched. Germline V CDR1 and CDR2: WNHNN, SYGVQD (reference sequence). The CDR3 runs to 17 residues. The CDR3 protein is CASSPGQGISGANVLTF. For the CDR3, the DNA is TGCGCCAGCAGCCCGGGACAGGGGATTTCTGGGGCCAACGTCCTGACTTTC.

The CDR3, as DNA: TGTGCCAGCAGCTTAGTCGGGTATAATTCACCCCTCCACTTT. This translates into CASSLVGYNSPLHF. The V and J genes are TRBV11-2 and TRBJ1-6; D is unclear. The V and J ends lost 1 base and 4 bases respectively, with 5 bases between them. The CDR3 totals 14 residues. CDR1 and CDR2 (germline): SGHAT, FQNNGV.

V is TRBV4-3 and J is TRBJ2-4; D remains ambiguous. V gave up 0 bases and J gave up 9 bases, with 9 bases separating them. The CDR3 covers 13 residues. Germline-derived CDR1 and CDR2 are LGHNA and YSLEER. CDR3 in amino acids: CASSQDTVSIQYF. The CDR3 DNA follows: TGCGCCAGCAGCCAAGATACAGTGAGCATTCAGTACTTC.

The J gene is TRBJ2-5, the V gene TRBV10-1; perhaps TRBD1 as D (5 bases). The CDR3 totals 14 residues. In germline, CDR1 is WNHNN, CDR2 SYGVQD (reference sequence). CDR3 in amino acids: CVDGSFREQETQYF. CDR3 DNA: TGCGTAGATGGAAGCTTCAGGGAACAAGAGACCCAGTACTTC.

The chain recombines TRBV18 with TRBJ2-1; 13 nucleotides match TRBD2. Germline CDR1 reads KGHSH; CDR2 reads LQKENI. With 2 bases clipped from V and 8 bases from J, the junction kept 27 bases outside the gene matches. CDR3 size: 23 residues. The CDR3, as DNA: TGTGCCAGCTCACCAAGAGTTAGACTAGCGGGAGGACCCGCTTCCAGTAGAGGCGATGAGCAGTTCTTC. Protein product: CASSPRVRLAGGPASSRGDEQFF.

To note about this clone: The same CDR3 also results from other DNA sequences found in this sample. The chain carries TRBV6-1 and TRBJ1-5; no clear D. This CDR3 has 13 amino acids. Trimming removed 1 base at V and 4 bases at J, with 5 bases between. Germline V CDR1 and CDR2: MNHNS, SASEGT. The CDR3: CASSEVWNQPQHF. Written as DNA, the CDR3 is TGTGCCAGCAGTGAAGTTTGGAATCAGCCCCAGCATTTT.

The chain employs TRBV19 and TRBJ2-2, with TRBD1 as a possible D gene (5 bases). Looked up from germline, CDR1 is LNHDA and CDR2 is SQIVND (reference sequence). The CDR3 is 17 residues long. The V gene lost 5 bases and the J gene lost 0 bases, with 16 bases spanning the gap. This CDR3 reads CASSEPGLFPNTGELFF. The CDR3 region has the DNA TGTGCCAGTAGTGAGCCAGGGCTCTTCCCGAACACCGGGGAGCTGTTTTTT.

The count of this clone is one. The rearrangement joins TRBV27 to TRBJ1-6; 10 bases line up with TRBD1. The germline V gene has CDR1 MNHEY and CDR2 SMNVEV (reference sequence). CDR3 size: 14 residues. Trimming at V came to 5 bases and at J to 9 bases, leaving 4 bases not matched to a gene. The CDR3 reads CASSLGQGGSPLHF. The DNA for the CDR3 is TGTGCCAGCAGTCTAGGACAGGGGGGTTCACCCCTCCACTTT.

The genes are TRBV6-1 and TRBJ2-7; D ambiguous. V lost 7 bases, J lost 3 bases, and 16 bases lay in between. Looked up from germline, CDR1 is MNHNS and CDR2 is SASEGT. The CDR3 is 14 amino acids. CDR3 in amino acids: CASNILGRSYEQYF. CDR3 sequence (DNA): TGTGCCAGCAATATATTAGGACGGAGCTACGAGCAGTACTTC.

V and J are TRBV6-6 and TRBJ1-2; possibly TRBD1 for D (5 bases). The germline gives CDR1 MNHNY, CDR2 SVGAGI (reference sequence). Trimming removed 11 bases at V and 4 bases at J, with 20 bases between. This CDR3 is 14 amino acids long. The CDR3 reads CACFGGVVGYGYTF. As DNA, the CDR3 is TGTGCCTGCTTTGGGGGGGTTGTGGGCTATGGCTACACCTTC.

CDR3 in amino acids: CASSLASQNTGELFF. In nucleotides, the CDR3 is TGCGCCAGCAGCTTGGCCAGCCAGAACACCGGGGAGCTGTTTTTT. The V call is TRBV5-1, the J call TRBJ2-2; D gene uncertain. The germline V gene has CDR1 SGHRS and CDR2 YFSETQ. The CDR3 runs 15 residues. Trimming removed 0 bases from V and 1 base from J, with 7 bases in between.

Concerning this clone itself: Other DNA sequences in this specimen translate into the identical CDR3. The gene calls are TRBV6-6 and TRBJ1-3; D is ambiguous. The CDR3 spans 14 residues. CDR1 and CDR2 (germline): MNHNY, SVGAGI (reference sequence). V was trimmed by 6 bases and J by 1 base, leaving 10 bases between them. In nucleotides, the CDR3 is TGTGCCAGCAGCCCCTCGAGTTCTGGAAACACCATATATTTT. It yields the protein CASSPSSSGNTIYF.

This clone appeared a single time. In DNA form, the CDR3 reads TGTGCCAGCAGTGAAAGGGGAGGGACAGCTTTCTTT. This encodes CASSERGGTAFF. This chain links TRBV2 with TRBJ1-1, with D perhaps matching TRBD1 (5 bases). Germline V gives CDR1 SNHLY, CDR2 FYNNEI. Trimming removed 2 bases at V and 10 bases at J, with 11 bases between. CDR3 size: 12 residues. Supplemented by reference TRBV2 and TRBJ1-1, the full variable domain reads EPEVTQTPSHQVTQMGQEVILRCVPISNHLYFYWYRQILGQKVEFLVSFYNNEISEKSEIFDDQFSVERPDGSNFTLKIRSTKLEDSAMYFCASSERGGTAFFGQGTRLTVV.

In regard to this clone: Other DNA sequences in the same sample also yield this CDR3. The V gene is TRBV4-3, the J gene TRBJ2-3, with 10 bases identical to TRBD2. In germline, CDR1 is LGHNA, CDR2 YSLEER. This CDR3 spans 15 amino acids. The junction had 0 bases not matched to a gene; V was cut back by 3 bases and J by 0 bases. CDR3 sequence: CASSQTSGSTDTQYF. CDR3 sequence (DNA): TGCGCCAGCAGCCAGACTAGCGGGAGCACAGATACGCAGTATTTT.

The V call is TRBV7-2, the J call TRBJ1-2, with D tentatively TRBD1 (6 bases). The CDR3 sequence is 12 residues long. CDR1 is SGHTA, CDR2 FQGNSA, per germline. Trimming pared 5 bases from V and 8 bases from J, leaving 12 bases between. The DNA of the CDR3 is TGTGCCAGCAGCCGGGGGGCTCGCGGCTACACCTTC. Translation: CASSRGARGYTF. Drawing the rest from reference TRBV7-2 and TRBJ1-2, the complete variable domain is GAGVSQSPSNKVTEKGKDVELRCDPISGHTALYWYRQSLGQGLEFLIYFQGNSAPDKSGLPSDRFSAERTGGSVSTLTIQRTQQEDSAVYLCASSRGARGYTFGSGTRLTVV.